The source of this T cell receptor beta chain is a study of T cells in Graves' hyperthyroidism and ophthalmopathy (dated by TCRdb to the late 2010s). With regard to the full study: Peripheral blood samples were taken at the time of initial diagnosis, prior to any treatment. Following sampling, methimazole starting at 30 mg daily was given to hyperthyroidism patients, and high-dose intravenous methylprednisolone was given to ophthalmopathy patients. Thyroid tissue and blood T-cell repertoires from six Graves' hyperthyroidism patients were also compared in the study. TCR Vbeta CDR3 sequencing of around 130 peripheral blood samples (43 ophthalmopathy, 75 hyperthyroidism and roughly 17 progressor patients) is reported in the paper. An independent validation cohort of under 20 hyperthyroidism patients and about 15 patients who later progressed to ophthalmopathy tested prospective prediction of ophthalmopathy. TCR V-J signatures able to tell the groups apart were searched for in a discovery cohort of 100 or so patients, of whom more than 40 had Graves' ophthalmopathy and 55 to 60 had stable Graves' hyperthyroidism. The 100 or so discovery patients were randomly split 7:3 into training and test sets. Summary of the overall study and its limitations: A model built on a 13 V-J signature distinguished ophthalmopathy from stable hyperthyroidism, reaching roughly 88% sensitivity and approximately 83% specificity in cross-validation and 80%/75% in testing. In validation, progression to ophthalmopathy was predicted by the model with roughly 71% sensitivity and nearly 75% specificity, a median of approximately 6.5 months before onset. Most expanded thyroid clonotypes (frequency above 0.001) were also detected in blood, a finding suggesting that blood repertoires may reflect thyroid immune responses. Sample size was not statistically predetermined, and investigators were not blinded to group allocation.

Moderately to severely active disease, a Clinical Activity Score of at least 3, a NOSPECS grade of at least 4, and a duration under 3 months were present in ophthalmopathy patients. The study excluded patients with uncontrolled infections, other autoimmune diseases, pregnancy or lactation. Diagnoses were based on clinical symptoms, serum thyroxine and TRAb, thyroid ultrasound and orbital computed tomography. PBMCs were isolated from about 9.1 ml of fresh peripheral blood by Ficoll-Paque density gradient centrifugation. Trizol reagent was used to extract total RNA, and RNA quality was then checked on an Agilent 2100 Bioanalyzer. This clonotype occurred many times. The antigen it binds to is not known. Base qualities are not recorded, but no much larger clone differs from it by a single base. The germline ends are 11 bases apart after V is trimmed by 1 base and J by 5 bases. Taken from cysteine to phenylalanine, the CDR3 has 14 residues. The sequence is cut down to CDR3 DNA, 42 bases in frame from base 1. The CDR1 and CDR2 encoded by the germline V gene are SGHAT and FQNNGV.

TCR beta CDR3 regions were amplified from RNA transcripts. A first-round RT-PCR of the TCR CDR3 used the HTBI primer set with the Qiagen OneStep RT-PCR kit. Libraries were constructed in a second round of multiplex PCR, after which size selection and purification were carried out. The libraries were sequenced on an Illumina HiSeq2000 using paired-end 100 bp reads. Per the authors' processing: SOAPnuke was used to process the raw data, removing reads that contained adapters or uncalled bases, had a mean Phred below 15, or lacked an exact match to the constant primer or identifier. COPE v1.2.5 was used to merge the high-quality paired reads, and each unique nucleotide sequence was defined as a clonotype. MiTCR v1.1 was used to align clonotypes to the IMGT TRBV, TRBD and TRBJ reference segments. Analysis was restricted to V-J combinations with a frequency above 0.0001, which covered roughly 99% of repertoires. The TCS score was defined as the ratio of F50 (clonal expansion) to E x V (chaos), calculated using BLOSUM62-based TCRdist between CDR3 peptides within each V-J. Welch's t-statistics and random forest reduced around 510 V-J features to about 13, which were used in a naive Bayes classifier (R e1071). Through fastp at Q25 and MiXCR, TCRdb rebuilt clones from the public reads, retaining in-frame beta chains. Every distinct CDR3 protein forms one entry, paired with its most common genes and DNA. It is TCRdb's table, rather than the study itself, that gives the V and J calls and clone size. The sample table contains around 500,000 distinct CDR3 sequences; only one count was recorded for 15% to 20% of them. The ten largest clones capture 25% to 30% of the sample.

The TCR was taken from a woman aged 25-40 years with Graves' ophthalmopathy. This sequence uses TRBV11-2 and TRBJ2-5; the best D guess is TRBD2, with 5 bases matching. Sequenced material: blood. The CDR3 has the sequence CASSLGASFETQYF. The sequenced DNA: TGTGCCAGCAGCTTAGGGGCTAGCTTTGAGACCCAGTACTTC.